This T cell receptor (beta chain) came from a study of shared clonotypes between healthy human individuals. Profiled with immunoSEQ multiplex PCR; TCRdb holds only in-frame clones, not every one. The sample records about 1 million clones, 65% to 75% being singletons. The CDR3 consists of 15 residues. CDR1 is SGHRS and CDR2 is YFSETQ in the germline V gene. V lost 4 bases and J lost 3, with 16 bases in between. The sample was memory CD4+ T cells sorted from blood. Indicated subset: CD45RA-negative fraction. J is TRBJ1-1 and V is TRBV5-1; D is uncertain. The TCR originated in a young man in good health. CDR3 coding DNA: TGCGCCAGCAGCCCCCCGTATACGGGTTACACTGAAGCTTTCTTT. Protein: CASSPPYTGYTEAFF.